This TCR beta chain was sequenced during a study of radiation and T cells in renal cell carcinoma (dated by TCRdb to 2020 to 2022). Study-level background: The samples were drawn from a clinical trial, where primary renal cell carcinomas were treated with 15 Gy of stereotactic body radiation therapy and then removed by nephrectomy 4 weeks afterward. Across all 55 or so samples, under 4,500,000 unique CDR3 nucleotide sequences, encoding about 2,700,000 unique CDR3 amino acid sequences, were identified. A total of approximately 53 samples underwent TCR beta sequencing, made up of approximately 26 tumors and about 27 peripheral blood samples. Broader findings and caveats from the paper: Because no pretreatment tumor biopsies were available, whether clonotypes were present in the tumor at baseline could not be determined. Tracking of blood repertoire dynamics stopped at three to five weeks after treatment, with no follow-up past that point. The single-armed trial design could not address effects of radiation dose or scheduling on the TCR repertoire. In blood, the top tumor clonotypes increased between baseline and 2 weeks post-radiation and then shrank by 4 weeks, which suggests that tumor-resident clones expanded only transiently.

Following the manufacturer's recommendations, the immunoSEQ kit was used to generate TCR beta libraries from genomic DNA. To prepare the libraries, a first multiplex PCR with proprietary primers was run, followed by a second PCR that added unique barcodes, and a bead cleanup was done after each round. A kit-provided positive control reaction and a negative control reaction were included in every sample batch. The final libraries were assessed on an Agilent 4200 TapeStation D1000 ScreenTape, pooled by volume, and quantified by qPCR. An Illumina NextSeq500 fitted with a MidOutput 150-cycle cartridge performed the sequencing, running 156 Read1 cycles and 15 Index1 cycles with the kit's custom primers. The pooled library was loaded at approximately 1 pM, with an approximately 21% PhiX control spiked in. The paper's processing steps were these. Vendor-processed data were analyzed in R, with a clonotype defined as all T cells sharing the same CDR3 nucleotide sequence. In the clone abundance analyses, frequencies in each sample were normalized to that sample's 10,000 most abundant clones. Public T cell clones, averaging fewer than five per sample, were removed before analysis. A difference in abundance of at least 32-fold between compartments was used to define tumor-enriched and baseline blood-enriched clonotypes. Clonotypes expanded or contracted between blood time points were identified with a beta-binomial differential abundance model. Tumor-blood repertoire similarity was measured with the Baroni-Urbani and Buser coefficient, and group comparisons used two-tailed Wilcoxon tests in R. This is the immuneACCESS table as TCRdb keeps it, with only in-frame sequences that have V and J called. A part of the clones is gone; compared with another copy, unresolved V genes explain less than half, and the rest is unexplained. The DNA was the basis for D and trimming; V, J and clone size are from that table. The sample table contains 160,000 or so clones; only one count was recorded for about 87% of them. Over 10% of the sample is held by the ten biggest clonotypes.

Worth noting for this clone: Its binding antigen is unknown. No per-base quality is available; no much larger clone lies one base away.

The time point label of this sample denotes: blood 2 weeks post-SBRT. The sample's treatment or condition label is to be understood as: 15 Gy SBRT to primary tumor, nephrectomy 4 weeks later. To follow tumor-enriched clonotypes, peripheral blood was collected serially from radiation-treated patients at baseline and again at 2 weeks and 4 weeks after SBRT. Renal cell carcinoma with clear cell pathology was present in all patients. Genomic DNA for TCR sequencing was prepared using the QIAamp DNA Blood Mini Kit (Qiagen). The analyses included only samples that passed all quality control checks. The sequence derives from a woman between 45 and 65 years old with renal cell carcinoma. Sequenced here: blood, sampled from a patient whose treatment included radiotherapy and nephrectomy.

The CDR3 region reads CASSRNRDSYGYTF. The nucleotides are TGTGCCAGCAGCCGTAACAGGGATTCCTATGGCTACACCTTC. The rearranged segments are TRBV6-5 and TRBJ1-2; the D gene is possibly TRBD1, with 6 bases matching. According to the germline V gene, CDR1 reads MNHEY and CDR2 reads SVGAGI. The CDR3 starts with the cysteine, ends with the phenylalanine, and has 14 residues. The read is trimmed to its CDR3 DNA, 42 bases read in frame from base 1. Between the V and J ends, shortened by 6 bases and 4 bases respectively, the junction contains 15 bases.